One and the same sample provided the 15 T cell receptor beta chains below, sequenced in a study of radiotherapy plus CTLA-4 blockade in lung cancer. TCRdb's copy holds only in-frame clones and misses some; the assay was immunoSEQ multiplex PCR. The repertoire holds about 43,000 clones, with 60% to 70% as singletons. Sequenced material: peripheral blood, taken from a patient treated with radiotherapy plus ipilimumab. These receptors all stem from a human donor with non-small cell lung cancer who had a partial response to radiotherapy plus ipilimumab.

The V gene is TRBV9, the J gene TRBJ2-1; D perhaps matches TRBD2 (6 bases). The CDR3 loop spans 17 amino acids. Germline V gives CDR1 SGDLS, CDR2 YYNGEE. Trimming pared 0 bases from V and 8 bases from J, leaving 21 bases between. This CDR3 reads CASSVDPPGLSFDEQFF. The CDR3 coding sequence is TGTGCCAGCAGCGTAGATCCACCGGGACTTTCATTCGATGAGCAGTTCTTC.

This sequence joins TRBV4-3 and TRBJ1-3; maybe TRBD1 (6 bases). Germline CDR1 reads LGHNA; CDR2 reads YSLEER. V was trimmed by 4 bases and J by 0 bases, leaving 10 bases between them. The CDR3 extends over 15 amino acids. CDR3 in amino acids: CASSPGGFSGNTIYF. In nucleotides, the CDR3 is TGCGCCAGCAGCCCGGGGGGCTTCTCTGGAAACACCATATATTTT.

This rearrangement joins TRBV5-1 to TRBJ1-2, with D perhaps matching TRBD1 (6 bases). The V and J ends lost 3 bases and 7 bases respectively, with 16 bases between them. This CDR3 has 14 residues. Germline loops: CDR1 SGHRS, CDR2 YFSETQ. The CDR3: CASSSSTGAGGYTF. DNA for the CDR3: TGCGCCAGCAGCTCCTCGACAGGCGCAGGTGGCTACACCTTC. The full variable domain, completed using reference TRBV5-1 and TRBJ1-2, is KAGVTQTPRYLIKTRGQQVTLSCSPISGHRSVSWYQQTPGQGLQFLFEYFSETQRNKGNFPGRFSGRQFSNSRSEMNVSTLELGDSALYLCASSSSTGAGGYTFGSGTRLTVV.

The V and J genes are TRBV7-2 and TRBJ1-5; D is unresolved. V was trimmed by 0 bases and J by 4 bases, leaving 4 bases between them. This CDR3 region has 13 residues. From germline, CDR1 is SGHTA and CDR2 FQGNSA. The CDR3 nucleotides read TGTGCCAGCAGCTTAGCCCTTAATCAGCCCCAGCATTTT. This sequence encodes CASSLALNQPQHF.

The genes are TRBV7-2 and TRBJ2-7; D perhaps matches TRBD1 (5 bases). Germline CDR1 reads SGHTA; CDR2 reads FQGNSA. With 3 bases removed from V and 4 bases from J, the gap between germline ends came to 10 bases. CDR3 length equals 13 residues. As DNA, the CDR3 is TGTGCCAGCAGCTTCTCAGGGTTTTACGAGCAGTACTTC. Translating gives CASSFSGFYEQYF.

The chain joins TRBV13 to TRBJ1-1; 7 bases map to TRBD1. Germline lookup yields CDR1 PRHDT and CDR2 FYEKMQ (reference sequence). CDR3 size: 14 residues. Germline trimming cut 6 bases from V and 0 bases from J; bases unmatched to any gene: 4. The CDR3 sequence: CASSTGAMNTEAFF. CDR3 DNA sequence: TGTGCCAGCAGTACAGGGGCCATGAACACTGAAGCTTTCTTT.

This rearrangement joins TRBV13 to TRBJ2-7; TRBD1 matches 10 bases. The CDR3 loop spans 16 amino acids. V lost 1 base and J lost 5; bases outside the gene matches: 8. Germline V CDR1 and CDR2: PRHDT, FYEKMQ (reference sequence). CDR3 in amino acids: CASSLEGTGVPHEQYF. The CDR3 nucleotides read TGTGCCAGCAGCTTAGAAGGGACAGGGGTCCCCCACGAGCAGTACTTC. Full variable domain (outside the CDR3, taken from reference TRBV13 and TRBJ2-7): AAGVIQSPRHLIKEKRETATLKCYPIPRHDTVYWYQQGPGQDPQFLISFYEKMQSDKGSIPDRFSAQQFSDYHSELNMSSLELGDSALYFCASSLEGTGVPHEQYFGPGTRLTVT.

As for this clone: Sequence at one end of the junction differs from germline and may be a read error. The chain combines TRBV5-1 with TRBJ2-2, with 8 bases matching TRBD1. Germline V lookup: CDR1 SGHRS, CDR2 YFSETQ. CDR3 length equals 18 residues. The CDR3 here is CASSLSVAGGSNPGELFF. The CDR3 coding sequence is TGCGCCAGCAGCTTGTCGGTGGCAGGGGGCTCGAACCCCGGGGAGCTGTTTTTT. The full variable domain, in which reference TRBV5-1 and TRBJ2-2 provide the parts outside the CDR3, is KAGVTQTPRYLIKTRGQQVTLSCSPISGHRSVSWYQQTPGQGLQFLFEYFSETQRNKGNFPGRFSGRQFSNSRSEMNVSTLELGDSALYLCASSLSVAGGSNPGELFFGEGSRLTVL.

The J gene is TRBJ1-4, the V gene TRBV29-1; no clear D gene. V was trimmed by 6 bases and J by 0 bases, leaving 8 bases between them. CDR3 size: 13 residues. Germline V CDR1 and CDR2: SQVTM, ANQGSEA. The CDR3 coding sequence is TGCAGCGTGCGGGCTGCAACTAATGAAAAACTGTTTTTT. Translating it yields CSVRAATNEKLFF.

The chain recombines TRBV9 with TRBJ2-6; 7 bases map to TRBD1. V was clipped by 5 bases and J by 1 base; unmatched bases: 6. The CDR3 sequence is 16 residues long. The germline V gene has CDR1 SGDLS and CDR2 YYNGEE. The CDR3 loop is CASRDRLGSGANVLTF. CDR3 coding DNA: TGTGCCAGCAGGGACAGGTTAGGATCTGGGGCCAACGTCCTGACTTTC.

V gene TRBV5-6 combines with J gene TRBJ2-1; possible D gene TRBD1, 7 bases. With 1 base removed from V and 4 bases from J, the gap between germline ends came to 21 bases. In germline, CDR1 is SGHDT, CDR2 YYEEEE. This CDR3 contains 18 residues. The CDR3 here is CASSLQTGRNSEYNEQFF. The CDR3 DNA reads TGTGCCAGCAGCTTGCAGACAGGGAGGAATTCGGAGTACAATGAGCAGTTCTTC.

This clone has just a few counts. The chain couples TRBV7-9 to TRBJ1-6; 10 nucleotides agree with TRBD1. This CDR3 contains 15 residues. Germline loops: CDR1 SEHNR, CDR2 FQNEAQ (reference sequence). With V trimmed by 5 bases and J by 9 bases, 7 bases remained unmatched. The CDR3 region is CASSPGTGARSPLHF. DNA for the CDR3: TGTGCCAGCAGCCCGGGGACAGGGGCGCGTTCACCCCTCCACTTT.

This clone was picked up many times. The genes are TRBV19 and TRBJ1-1; possibly TRBD1 for D (5 bases). CDR3 length: 15 amino acids. Looked up from germline, CDR1 is LNHDA and CDR2 is SQIVND (reference sequence). V shed 4 bases and J shed 0 bases, with 12 bases lying between them. CDR3 sequence: CASSSRQTVNTEAFF. The CDR3 DNA reads TGTGCCAGTAGTAGCAGACAGACTGTGAACACTGAAGCTTTCTTT.

Points on this clone: Sequence at one end of the junction differs from germline and may be a read error. The CDR3 protein is CASSEAVTSGTEAFF. For the CDR3, the DNA is TGCGCCAGCAGCGAAGCGGTAACGTCGGGCACTGAAGCTTTCTTT. V usage is TRBV5-4 and J usage is TRBJ1-1; no definite D call. The CDR3 totals 15 residues. Germline V gene lookup returns CDR1 SGHNT and CDR2 YYREEE (reference sequence).

The chain recombines TRBV5-6 with TRBJ2-2; D is uncertain. With 1 base removed from V and 7 bases from J, the gap between germline ends came to 11 bases. The CDR3 runs to 14 residues. Germline loops: CDR1 SGHDT, CDR2 YYEEEE. The DNA for the CDR3 is TGTGCCAGCAGCTTGTGGCCGAATGACGGGGAGCTGTTTTTT. Translating it yields CASSLWPNDGELFF.